Presented here are 20 T cell receptor beta chains from one specimen sequenced in a study of blood T cell repertoires in COVID-19. Sequencing was performed with immunoSEQ multiplex PCR; in TCRdb, only in-frame clones are kept and a portion is missing. Altogether more than 250,000 clones are present, 70% to 90% being singletons, with the ten largest covering less than 6%. Sample: PBMCs or T cells enriched from blood (not recorded which). Receptor source: a woman in her thirties who had recovered from COVID-19.

This chain uses TRBV3-1 (or the pseudogene TRBV3-2) with TRBJ2-5; tentative D call: TRBD2 (6 bases). V was cut by 0 bases and J by 4 bases, with 9 bases left in between. The CDR3 spans 14 residues. CDR1 is LGHDT, CDR2 YNNKEL, per germline (reference sequence). The CDR3 coding sequence is TGTGCCAGCAGCCAAGAATGGGGGGTAGAGACCCAGTACTTC. This sequence encodes CASSQEWGVETQYF.

CDR3 DNA sequence: TGTGCCAGCACTAGTGGCCTCGGCTCCCGGGGGTACACTGAAGCTTTCTTT. As protein: CASTSGLGSRGYTEAFF. The chain combines TRBV28 with TRBJ1-1, with D possibly being TRBD1 (5 bases). The CDR3 runs 17 residues. Trimming left V 7 bases short and J 3 bases short, with 24 bases between. Germline V CDR1 and CDR2: MDHEN, SYDVKM.

This chain joins TRBV18 and TRBJ1-5; D perhaps matches TRBD1 (6 bases). The V gene's germline CDR1 is KGHSH and CDR2 LQKENI. The V end was cut by 2 bases, the J end by 9 bases, with 14 bases between. This CDR3 has 14 amino acids. The CDR3 here is CASSPEAGDLPQHF. CDR3 DNA sequence: TGTGCCAGCTCACCAGAGGCAGGGGACCTGCCCCAGCATTTT.

The chain recombines TRBV7-2 with TRBJ1-2, with 8 bases lining up with TRBD1. The CDR3 runs to 13 residues. J lost 8 bases, V lost 3 bases, and 5 bases had no gene match. Germline values: CDR1 SGHTA, CDR2 FQGNSA. In DNA, the CDR3 is TGTGCCAGCAGCTTTACGACAGGGGTCGGCTACACCTTC. Protein product: CASSFTTGVGYTF.

The chain couples TRBV6-2 or TRBV6-3 to TRBJ1-2, with D possibly matching TRBD1 (5 bases). The CDR3 covers 14 residues. The germline gives CDR1 MNHEY, CDR2 SVGEGT. Trimming removed 3 bases from V and 6 bases from J, with 14 bases in between. The CDR3 DNA is TGTGCCAGCAGTTATACGGGGGTTTTGGATGGCTACACCTTC. It specifies CASSYTGVLDGYTF.

This chain uses TRBV6-2 or TRBV6-3 with TRBJ2-7, with 8 bases fitting TRBD1. This CDR3 region has 16 residues. J was trimmed by 0 bases and V by 4 bases; bases with no gene match: 8. Germline V CDR1 and CDR2: MNHEY, SVGEGT. The CDR3 loop reads CASSFDRDRSSYEQYF. CDR3 DNA sequence: TGTGCCAGCAGTTTTGACCGGGACAGGAGCTCCTACGAGCAGTACTTC.

The chain combines TRBV21-1 with TRBJ2-3; the D call TRBD2 from the table was never checked on the DNA. TRBV21-1 is labeled a pseudogene. The CDR3 totals 16 residues. This chain's CDR3 is CASSPPAGRTSDTQYF. The CDR3 DNA reads TGTGCCAGCAGCCCGCCCGCGGGCAGAACATCAGATACGCAGTATTTT.

The chain links TRBV29-1 to TRBJ1-1; possible D gene TRBD1, 5 bases. CDR3 length: 14 amino acids. The V gene's germline CDR1 is SQVTM and CDR2 ANQGSEA. The V and J ends lost 3 bases and 1 base respectively, with 12 bases between them. Here the CDR3 DNA reads TGCAGCGTTGACGTAGGGGCGCGGAACACTGAAGCTTTCTTT. Translating it yields CSVDVGARNTEAFF.

This chain uses TRBV15 with TRBJ2-1, with 9 bases identical to TRBD2. The J segment lost 9 bases and the V segment lost 0 bases, leaving 12 bases of the junction unmatched. Germline-derived CDR1 and CDR2 are LNHNV and YYDKDF (reference sequence). The CDR3 spans 17 residues. CDR3 DNA sequence: TGTGCCACCAGCAGAGATCTAGTGGCGGGGGGGCTTGTTGAGCAGTTCTTC. Translation gives CATSRDLVAGGLVEQFF.

J is TRBJ1-1 and V is TRBV5-1, with unresolved D. The CDR3 runs 16 residues. The germline V gene encodes CDR1 SGHRS and CDR2 YFSETQ. V lost 4 bases and J 0 bases, leaving 16 bases between the germline ends. CDR3 region: CASSETASSMNTEAFF. The CDR3 DNA follows: TGCGCCAGCAGCGAAACAGCCTCCTCTATGAACACTGAAGCTTTCTTT.

The chain couples TRBV4-1 to TRBJ2-2; possibly TRBD2 for D (5 bases). CDR1 and CDR2 (germline): MGHRA, YSYEKL. The CDR3 totals 15 residues. V was trimmed by 1 base and J by 0 bases, leaving 6 bases between them. CDR3 residues: CASSQAGANTGELFF. The CDR3 DNA reads as TGCGCCAGCAGCCAAGCCGGGGCGAACACCGGGGAGCTGTTTTTT.

V and J are TRBV27 and TRBJ1-2, with TRBD1 as a possible D gene (6 bases). V was clipped by 4 bases and J by 1 base, with 13 bases between them. Germline lookup yields CDR1 MNHEY and CDR2 SMNVEV (reference sequence). The CDR3 spans 15 residues. The chain's CDR3 is CASSSHREINYGYTF. The CDR3, as DNA: TGTGCCAGCAGTTCCCACAGGGAAATTAACTATGGCTACACCTTC.

CDR3 amino acids: CASRLEEGAFF. DNA of the CDR3: TGTGCCAGCAGACTGGAGGAGGGGGCTTTCTTT. The rearrangement uses TRBV6-6 and TRBJ1-1; D might be TRBD1 (5 bases). CDR3 length: 11 residues. CDR1 and CDR2 (germline): MNHNY, SVGAGI (reference sequence). Trimming stripped 6 bases from V and 11 bases from J, with 13 bases between.

J is TRBJ1-1 and V is TRBV19; D unresolved. Germline CDR1 and CDR2: LNHDA and SQIVND (reference sequence). This CDR3 contains 14 residues. V lost 6 bases to trimming and J lost 10 bases, with 21 bases between them. CDR3 in amino acids: CASSKTSGPGRAFF. The CDR3 DNA sequence: TGTGCCAGTAGCAAAACCTCGGGCCCCGGGAGAGCTTTCTTT.

The chain uses TRBV5-1 and TRBJ1-2, with D possibly TRBD1 on 6 matching bases. The CDR3 has 15 residues. From germline, CDR1 is SGHRS and CDR2 YFSETQ. The V gene lost 4 bases and the J gene lost 0 bases, with 13 bases spanning the gap. CDR3 amino acids: CASSLDRTTNYGYTF. Written as DNA, the CDR3 is TGCGCCAGCAGCCTCGACAGGACGACTAACTATGGCTACACCTTC.

The chain has TRBV5-5 and TRBJ1-1, with D perhaps TRBD1 (6 bases). Trimming took off 5 bases at V and 0 bases at J, with 11 bases between the two ends. This CDR3 is 14 amino acids long. CDR1 is SGHKS and CDR2 is YYEKEE in the germline V gene (reference sequence). The CDR3: CASSRGQLNTEAFF. The CDR3 coding sequence is TGTGCCAGCAGTAGAGGACAGTTGAACACTGAAGCTTTCTTT.

This chain connects TRBV27 to TRBJ2-1; D unresolved. This CDR3 comprises 15 residues. V gave up 5 bases and J gave up 5 bases, with 16 bases separating them. Germline lookup yields CDR1 MNHEY and CDR2 SMNVEV (reference sequence). The CDR3 spells CASSPLELTNNEQFF. CDR3 DNA sequence: TGTGCCAGCAGTCCCCTCGAACTCACCAACAATGAGCAGTTCTTC.

This sequence joins TRBV30 and TRBJ1-3, with D maybe TRBD1 (6 bases). Germline V gives CDR1 GTSNPN, CDR2 SVGIG (reference sequence). Trimming took 7 bases from V and 2 from J, leaving 12 bases between them. CDR3 length: 13 amino acids. The CDR3 nucleotides read TGTGCCTCCCAAACAGGGCCTGGAAACACCATATATTTT. This sequence encodes CASQTGPGNTIYF.

The chain joins TRBV19 to TRBJ2-2, with D unresolved. The CDR3 runs 15 residues. The V gene's germline CDR1 is LNHDA and CDR2 SQIVND (reference sequence). Trimming removed 3 bases from V and 0 bases from J, with 8 bases in between. The CDR3 protein is CASSIGAANTGELFF. DNA for the CDR3: TGTGCCAGTAGTATCGGAGCCGCGAACACCGGGGAGCTGTTTTTT.

The chain combines TRBV3-1 (or the pseudogene TRBV3-2) with TRBJ2-1; TRBD2 aligns across 13 bases. Germline CDR1 is LGHDT and CDR2 is YNNKEL (reference sequence). The ends lost 1 base at V and 10 bases at J; junction bases unmatched: 4. This CDR3 region has 15 residues. The CDR3 region has the DNA TGTGCCAGCAGCCAAGTCGGGACTAGCGGGGTCGAGCAGTTCTTC. Protein product: CASSQVGTSGVEQFF.